These 3 T cell receptor beta chains were all obtained from the same sample, sequenced in a study of OX40 agonist ivuxolimab in advanced cancers. Libraries were prepared by immunoSEQ multiplex PCR; TCRdb keeps only in-frame clonotypes and omits some of them. This sample has 77,000 or so clones, with roughly 80% found just once. The specimen comprised CD4+ or CD8+ T cells sorted from blood, sampled in a trial of the OX40 agonist ivuxolimab. The receptors come from an adult with an advanced solid tumor such as melanoma, head and neck, liver or kidney cancer.

This clone showed up just a few times. The V and J genes are TRBV5-4 and TRBJ2-1; weak D call: TRBD2 (5 bases). Per germline, CDR1 SGHNT and CDR2 YYREEE (reference sequence). V was shortened by 5 bases and J by 5 bases, with 14 bases between the two germline ends. The CDR3 consists of 14 residues. The DNA for the CDR3 is TGTGCCAGCAGTCCGGAGGTTGTAAACAATGAGCAGTTCTTC. Translated, it gives CASSPEVVNNEQFF.

J is TRBJ2-2 and V is TRBV6-5; D may match TRBD1 or TRBD2 (6 bases each). Germline loops: CDR1 MNHEY, CDR2 SVGAGI. V shed 3 bases and J shed 6 bases, with 14 bases lying between them. The CDR3 length is 15 residues. The CDR3 sequence is CASSYRGASAGELFF. The CDR3 DNA reads as TGTGCCAGCAGTTATAGGGGGGCGTCGGCCGGGGAGCTGTTTTTT.

There are a few counts of this clone. This chain uses TRBV5-1 with TRBJ1-6, with 9 bases identical to TRBD1. V lost 0 bases to trimming and J lost 9 bases; unmatched junction nucleotides: 4. CDR3 length: 15 residues. The germline gives CDR1 SGHRS, CDR2 YFSETQ. CDR3 protein: CASSLEQGAGSPLHF. The CDR3, as DNA: TGCGCCAGCAGCTTGGAACAGGGGGCGGGTTCACCCCTCCACTTT.